One sample yielded the 5 T cell receptor beta chains listed below, sequenced in a study of T cell responses to AZD1222 COVID-19 vaccine. TCRdb keeps only in-frame clones here, not all; method: immunoSEQ multiplex PCR. The sample has some 170,000 clones, around 89% seen once. Sequenced material: peripheral blood, taken 28 days after the second dose of the MenACWY control vaccine. The receptors derive from an adult who received the MenACWY meningococcal vaccine as a control.

The chain combines TRBV14 with TRBJ2-7, with D perhaps TRBD1 or TRBD2 (5 bases each). Per germline, CDR1 SGHDN and CDR2 FVKESK. CDR3 length equals 14 residues. Trimming pared 3 bases from V and 1 base from J, leaving 10 bases between. CDR3 nucleotides: TGTGCCAGCAGCCACGGGACCGGTTCCTACGAGCAGTACTTC. It translates to CASSHGTGSYEQYF.

The chain is built from TRBV3-1 (or the pseudogene TRBV3-2) and TRBJ2-7; 10 nucleotides match TRBD2. The junction had 3 bases not matched to a gene; V was cut back by 2 bases and J by 5 bases. The CDR3 has 14 residues. The germline V gene encodes CDR1 LGHDT and CDR2 YNNKEL (reference sequence). The CDR3 spells CASSQTLAGDEQYF. The CDR3, as DNA: TGTGCCAGCAGCCAAACCCTAGCGGGAGACGAGCAGTACTTC.

This chain connects TRBV28 to TRBJ1-4; D not resolved. Between the trimmed V and J ends, which lost 6 bases and 8 bases, there was a span of 10 bases. Germline CDR1 and CDR2: MDHEN and SYDVKM. This CDR3 contains 12 residues. DNA for the CDR3: TGTGCCAGCAGATTCCTACGAGAAAAACTGTTTTTT. Its translation: CASRFLREKLFF.

The rearrangement uses TRBV5-6 and TRBJ2-7; TRBD2 agrees at 13 bases. Germline V gene sequence: CDR1 SGHDT, CDR2 YYEEEE. With 3 bases clipped from V and 8 bases from J, the junction kept 8 bases outside the gene matches. This CDR3 has 15 residues. The CDR3 region has the DNA TGTGCCAGCAGCTATTTCTCCGGGACTAGCGGGAAGCAGTACTTC. It encodes CASSYFSGTSGKQYF.

V and J are TRBV28 and TRBJ1-5; TRBD1 aligns across 8 bases. The germline V gene encodes CDR1 MDHEN and CDR2 SYDVKM. V was clipped by 5 bases and J by 7 bases; unmatched bases: 7. The CDR3 contains 14 residues. In DNA form, the CDR3 reads TGTGCCAGCAGTCGAGGACAGGGCCGGCAGCCCCAGCATTTT. Translated: CASSRGQGRQPQHF.